The T cell receptor (beta chain) described here comes from a study of blood T cell repertoires in COVID-19. Study summary: From T cells, B-cell-depleted T cells, or PBMCs came the material, which was cDNA or gDNA.

TCRdb's copy holds only in-frame clones and misses some; the assay was immunoSEQ multiplex PCR. The sample lists a few hundred thousand clones, more than 85% occurring once. What the recovered Cohort 3 donors had was two negative PCRs, clearance, or symptom resolution. What was sequenced was PBMCs or T cells enriched from blood (not recorded which). The TCR comes from a woman aged 30 to 39 who had recovered from COVID-19.

In nucleotides, the CDR3 is TGTGCCAGCAGTTATGAGGGACTCGTCACTCAGCCCCAGCATTTT. This sequence encodes CASSYEGLVTQPQHF. The chain carries TRBV6-2 or TRBV6-3 and TRBJ1-5; a possible D gene is TRBD1 (5 bases). The CDR3 consists of 15 residues. Germline V gene lookup returns CDR1 MNHEY and CDR2 SVGEGT. Trimming took 3 bases from V and 6 from J, leaving 15 bases between them.